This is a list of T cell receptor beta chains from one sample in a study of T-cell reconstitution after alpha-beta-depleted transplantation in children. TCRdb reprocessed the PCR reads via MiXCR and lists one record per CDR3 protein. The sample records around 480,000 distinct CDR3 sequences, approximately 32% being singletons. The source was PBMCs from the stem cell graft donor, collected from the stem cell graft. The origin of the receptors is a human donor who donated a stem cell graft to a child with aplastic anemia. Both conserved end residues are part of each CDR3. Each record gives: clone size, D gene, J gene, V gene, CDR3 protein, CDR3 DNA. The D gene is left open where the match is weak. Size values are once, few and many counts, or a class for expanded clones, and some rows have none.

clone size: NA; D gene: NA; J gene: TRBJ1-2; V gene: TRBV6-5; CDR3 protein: CASSWSNQGTYGYTF; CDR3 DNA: TGTGCCAGCAGTTGGTCAAACCAGGGAACCTATGGCTACACCTTC
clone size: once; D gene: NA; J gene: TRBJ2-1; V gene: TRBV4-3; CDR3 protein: CASSQSLGGNEQFF; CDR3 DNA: TGCGCCAGCAGCCAATCGCTAGGGGGCAATGAGCAGTTCTTC
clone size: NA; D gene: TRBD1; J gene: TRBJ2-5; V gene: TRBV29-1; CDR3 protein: CSVAGTAIQETQYF; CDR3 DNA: TGCAGCGTTGCCGGGACAGCGATCCAAGAGACCCAGTACTTC
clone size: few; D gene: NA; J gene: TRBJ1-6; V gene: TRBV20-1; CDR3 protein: CSASPSAGVGSPLHF; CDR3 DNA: TGCAGTGCTAGCCCCTCAGCGGGAGTTGGCTCACCCCTCCACTTT
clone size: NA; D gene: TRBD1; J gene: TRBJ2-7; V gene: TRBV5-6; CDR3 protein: CASSLWTGDYEQYF; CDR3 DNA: TGTGCCAGCAGCTTGTGGACAGGGGACTACGAGCAGTACTTC
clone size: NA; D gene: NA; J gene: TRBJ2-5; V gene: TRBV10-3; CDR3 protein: CAISPATKETQYF; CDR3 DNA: TGTGCCATCAGCCCGGCGACAAAGGAGACCCAGTACTTC
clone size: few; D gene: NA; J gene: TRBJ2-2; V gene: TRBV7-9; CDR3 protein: CASSSQGGNTGELFF; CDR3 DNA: TGTGCCAGCAGCTCCCAAGGGGGGAACACCGGGGAGCTGTTTTTT
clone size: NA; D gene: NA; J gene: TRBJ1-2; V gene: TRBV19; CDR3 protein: CASSPTYRERFYGYTF; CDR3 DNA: TGTGCCAGTAGTCCCACTTACAGGGAACGATTTTATGGCTACACCTTC
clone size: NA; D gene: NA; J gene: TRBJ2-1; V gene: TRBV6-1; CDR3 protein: CASMPPGRRPYNEQFF; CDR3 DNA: TGTGCCAGCATGCCCCCAGGCAGGCGACCTTACAATGAGCAGTTCTTC
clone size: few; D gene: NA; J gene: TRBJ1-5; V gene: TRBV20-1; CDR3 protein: CSAREQEHQPQHF; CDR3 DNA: TGCAGTGCTAGAGAACAGGAACATCAGCCCCAGCATTTT
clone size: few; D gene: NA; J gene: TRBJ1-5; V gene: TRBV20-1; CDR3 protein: CSAREDRYQPQHF; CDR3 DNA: TGCAGTGCTAGAGAGGACAGATATCAGCCCCAGCATTTT
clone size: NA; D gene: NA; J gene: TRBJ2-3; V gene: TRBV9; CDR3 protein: CASSVGGSTDTQYF; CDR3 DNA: TGTGCCAGCAGCGTAGGTGGGAGCACAGATACGCAGTATTTT
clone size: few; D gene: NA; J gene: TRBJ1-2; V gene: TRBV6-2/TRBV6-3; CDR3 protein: CASKMRGGYTF; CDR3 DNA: TGTGCCAGCAAGATGCGCGGCGGCTACACCTTC
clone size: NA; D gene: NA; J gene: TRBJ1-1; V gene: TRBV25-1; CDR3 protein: CASSEEGRGRGTEAFF; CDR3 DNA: TGTGCCAGCAGTGAAGAGGGGAGGGGCAGGGGTACTGAAGCTTTCTTT
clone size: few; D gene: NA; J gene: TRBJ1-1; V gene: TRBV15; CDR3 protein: CATSRVGGGVGGRNTEAFF; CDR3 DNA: TGTGCCACCAGCAGAGTAGGTGGGGGGGTGGGGGGCAGGAACACTGAAGCTTTCTTT
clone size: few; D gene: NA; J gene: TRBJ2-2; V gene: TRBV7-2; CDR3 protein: CASSPDSRGNTGELFF; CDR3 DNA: TGTGCCAGCAGCCCGGACTCCCGAGGGAACACCGGGGAGCTGTTTTTT
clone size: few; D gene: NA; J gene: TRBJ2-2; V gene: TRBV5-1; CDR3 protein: CASSPRGSTNTGELFF; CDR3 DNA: TGCGCCAGCAGCCCGCGGGGTTCAACGAACACCGGGGAGCTGTTTTTT
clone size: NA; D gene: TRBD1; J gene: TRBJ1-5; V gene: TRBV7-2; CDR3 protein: CASSLDAWTGGQPQHF; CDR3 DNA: TGTGCCAGCAGCTTAGATGCGTGGACAGGCGGGCAGCCCCAGCATTTT
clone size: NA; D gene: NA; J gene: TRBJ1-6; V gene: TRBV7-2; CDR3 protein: CASSTQGRSNSPLHF; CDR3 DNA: TGTGCCAGCAGCACACAGGGCCGGAGTAATTCACCCCTCCACTTT
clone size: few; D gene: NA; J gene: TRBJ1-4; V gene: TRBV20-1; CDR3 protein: CSALAAGGNEKLFF; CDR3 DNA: TGCAGTGCCCTAGCGGCGGGGGGTAATGAAAAACTGTTTTTT
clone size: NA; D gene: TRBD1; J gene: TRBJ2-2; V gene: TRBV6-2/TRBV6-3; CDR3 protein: CASSNRGLGYTGELFF; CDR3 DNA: TGTGCCAGCAGCAACAGGGGGCTGGGGTACACCGGGGAGCTGTTTTTT
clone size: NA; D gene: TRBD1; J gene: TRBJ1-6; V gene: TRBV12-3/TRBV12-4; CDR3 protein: CASSFGQGARNSPLHF; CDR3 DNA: TGTGCCAGCAGTTTCGGACAGGGGGCGCGGAATTCACCCCTCCACTTT
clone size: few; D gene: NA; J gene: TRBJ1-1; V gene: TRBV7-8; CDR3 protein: CASSPGARGVTEAFF; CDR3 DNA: TGTGCCAGCAGCCCAGGGGCCCGTGGAGTCACTGAAGCTTTCTTT
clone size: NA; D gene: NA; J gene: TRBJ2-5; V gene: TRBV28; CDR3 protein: CASSHTAQETQYF; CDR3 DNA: TGTGCCAGCAGCCACACAGCCCAAGAGACCCAGTACTTC
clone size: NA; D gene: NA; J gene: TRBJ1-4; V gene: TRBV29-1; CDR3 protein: CSVGVPGGSVFGDEKLFF; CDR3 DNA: TGCAGCGTTGGAGTTCCCGGGGGCTCAGTATTCGGTGATGAAAAACTGTTTTTT
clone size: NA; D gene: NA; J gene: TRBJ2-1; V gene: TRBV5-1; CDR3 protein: CASSLARRAGVDDEQFF; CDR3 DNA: TGCGCCAGCAGCTTGGCCAGGCGCGCAGGGGTTGACGATGAGCAGTTCTTC
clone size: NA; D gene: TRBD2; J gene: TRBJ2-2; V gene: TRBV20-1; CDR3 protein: CSATLAGGANTGELFF; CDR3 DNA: TGCAGTGCCACTTTAGCGGGAGGCGCGAACACCGGGGAGCTGTTTTTT
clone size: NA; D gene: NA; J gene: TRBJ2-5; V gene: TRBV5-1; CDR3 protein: CASSQDRQETQYF; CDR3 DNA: TGCGCCAGCAGCCAGGACAGACAAGAGACCCAGTACTTC
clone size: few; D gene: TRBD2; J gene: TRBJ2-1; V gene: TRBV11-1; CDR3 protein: CASSYSGRAVEQFF; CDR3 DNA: TGTGCCAGCAGCTACAGCGGGAGGGCCGTTGAGCAGTTCTTC
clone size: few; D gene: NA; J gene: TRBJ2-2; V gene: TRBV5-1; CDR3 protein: CASSLYGGTGELFF; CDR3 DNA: TGCGCCAGCAGCTTGTATGGGGGGACCGGGGAGCTGTTTTTT
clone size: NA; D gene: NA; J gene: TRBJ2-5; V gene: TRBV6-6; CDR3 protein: CGSRPPAQETQYF; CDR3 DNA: TGTGGCTCCAGACCTCCAGCCCAAGAGACCCAGTACTTC
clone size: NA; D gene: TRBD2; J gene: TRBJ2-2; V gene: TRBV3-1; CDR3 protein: CASSPRLAGGPNGELFF; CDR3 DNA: TGTGCCAGCAGCCCCCGACTAGCGGGAGGGCCGAACGGGGAGCTGTTTTTT
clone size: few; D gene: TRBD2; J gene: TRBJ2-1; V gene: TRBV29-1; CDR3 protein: CSVFGKLLAGWNEQFF; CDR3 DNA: TGCAGCGTTTTCGGGAAATTACTAGCGGGATGGAATGAGCAGTTCTTC
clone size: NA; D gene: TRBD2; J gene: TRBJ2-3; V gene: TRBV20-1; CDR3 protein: CSAPRRLAGITDTQYF; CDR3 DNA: TGCAGTGCCCCACGGCGGCTAGCGGGGATCACAGATACGCAGTATTTT
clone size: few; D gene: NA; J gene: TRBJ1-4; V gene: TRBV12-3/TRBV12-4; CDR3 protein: CASSLRARNEKLFF; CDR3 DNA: TGTGCCAGCAGTTTGAGGGCTCGTAATGAAAAACTGTTTTTT
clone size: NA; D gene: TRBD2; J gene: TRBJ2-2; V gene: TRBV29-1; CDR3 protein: CSLSSGDTGELFF; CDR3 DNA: TGCAGCCTTTCTAGCGGGGACACCGGGGAGCTGTTTTTT
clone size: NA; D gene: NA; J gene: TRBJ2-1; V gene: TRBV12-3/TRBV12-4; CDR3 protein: CASSVGTYNEQFF; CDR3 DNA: TGTGCCAGCAGTGTCGGAACCTACAATGAGCAGTTCTTC
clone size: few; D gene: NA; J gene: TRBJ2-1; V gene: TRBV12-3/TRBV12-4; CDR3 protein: CASSPPDSPTPYNEQFF; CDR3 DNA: TGTGCCAGCAGTCCGCCGGACAGTCCGACACCCTACAATGAGCAGTTCTTC
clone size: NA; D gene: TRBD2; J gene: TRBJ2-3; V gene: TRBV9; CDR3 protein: CASSVSTAGGADTQYF; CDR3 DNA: TGTGCCAGCAGCGTCTCAACAGCGGGAGGCGCAGATACGCAGTATTTT
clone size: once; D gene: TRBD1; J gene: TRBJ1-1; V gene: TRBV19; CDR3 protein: CASSPRAGGKAEAFF; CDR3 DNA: TGTGCCAGTAGTCCCCGCGCAGGGGGCAAGGCTGAAGCTTTCTTT
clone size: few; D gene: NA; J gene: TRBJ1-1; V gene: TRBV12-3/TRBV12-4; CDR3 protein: CASSSDEYTEAFF; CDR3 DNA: TGTGCCAGCTCCTCCGACGAGTACACTGAAGCTTTCTTT
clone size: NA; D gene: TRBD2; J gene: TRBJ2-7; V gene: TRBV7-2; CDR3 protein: CASSLGLAGEQYF; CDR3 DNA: TGTGCCAGCAGTTTAGGACTAGCGGGCGAGCAGTACTTC
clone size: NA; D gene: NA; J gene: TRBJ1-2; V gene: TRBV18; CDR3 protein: CASSTDSSPNYGYTF; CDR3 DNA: TGTGCCAGCTCAACGGACAGCTCCCCTAACTATGGCTACACCTTC
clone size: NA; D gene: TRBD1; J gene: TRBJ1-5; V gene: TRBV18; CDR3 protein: CASSSGTGGTEPQHF; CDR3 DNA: TGTGCCAGCTCATCCGGGACAGGGGGCACGGAGCCCCAGCATTTT
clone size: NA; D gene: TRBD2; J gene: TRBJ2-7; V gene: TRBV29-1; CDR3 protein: CSVTRGAGVLYEQYF; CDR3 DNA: TGCAGCGTTACAAGAGGGGCGGGAGTTCTCTACGAGCAGTACTTC
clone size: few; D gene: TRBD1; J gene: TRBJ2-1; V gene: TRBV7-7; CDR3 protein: CASSSGQGALEQFF; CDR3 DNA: TGTGCCAGCAGCTCGGGACAGGGGGCTCTAGAGCAGTTCTTC
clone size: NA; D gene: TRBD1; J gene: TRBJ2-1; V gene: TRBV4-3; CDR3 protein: CASSPQGSFPNEQFF; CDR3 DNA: TGCGCCAGCAGCCCACAGGGGTCTTTTCCCAATGAGCAGTTCTTC
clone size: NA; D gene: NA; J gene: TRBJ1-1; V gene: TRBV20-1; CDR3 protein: CSASPGGLGTEAFF; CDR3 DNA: TGCAGTGCTAGTCCGGGCGGATTGGGCACTGAAGCTTTCTTT
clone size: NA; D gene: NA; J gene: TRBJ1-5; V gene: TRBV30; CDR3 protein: CAWGRGLSNQPQHF; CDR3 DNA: TGTGCCTGGGGTCGGGGACTTAGCAATCAGCCCCAGCATTTT
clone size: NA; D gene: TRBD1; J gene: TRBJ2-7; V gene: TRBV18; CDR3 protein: CASSSDRDGEQYF; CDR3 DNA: TGTGCCAGCTCTTCCGACAGGGATGGCGAGCAGTACTTC
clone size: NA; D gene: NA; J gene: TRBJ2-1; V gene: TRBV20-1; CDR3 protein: CSARPNRDPYNEQFF; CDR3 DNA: TGCAGTGCTAGACCCAACAGGGACCCCTACAATGAGCAGTTCTTC
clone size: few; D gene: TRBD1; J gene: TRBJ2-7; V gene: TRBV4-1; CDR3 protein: CASSQDGTGGYEQYF; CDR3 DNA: TGCGCCAGCAGCCAAGACGGGACAGGGGGCTACGAGCAGTACTTC
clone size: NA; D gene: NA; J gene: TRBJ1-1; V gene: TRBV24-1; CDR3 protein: CATSGLNTEAFF; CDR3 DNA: TGTGCCACCAGCGGCCTGAACACTGAAGCTTTCTTT